This T cell receptor beta chain came from a study of blood T cell repertoires in COVID-19. On the study more broadly: The samples span acute and convalescent COVID-19 from the United States, Italy and Spain. Sources were T cells, B-cell-depleted T cells, or PBMCs; the material itself was cDNA or gDNA.

Original methodology: Nucleated cell counts were estimated from reference gene primer amplification. Profiling relied on immunoSEQ multiplex PCR, and the TCRdb table lists in-frame clones only, not all of them. V, J and clone size derive from that table, while D and trimming were established from the DNA sequence. This sample has 200,000 or so clones; roughly 85% occur once, and the top ten carry 4.5% to 6.5%. V dropped 4 bases and J dropped 4; count of bases not matched to a gene: 7. The V gene's germline CDR1 is SGHDT and CDR2 YYEEEE. CDR3 length: 14 amino acids. Sequenced sample: peripheral blood. This TCR derives from a woman in her thirties with acute or convalescent COVID-19. This rearrangement joins TRBV5-6 to TRBJ1-2, with 7 positions matching TRBD1. DNA for the CDR3: TGTGCCAGCAGCCCACAGGGGCAGGGCTATGGCTACACCTTC. Translated, it gives CASSPQGQGYGYTF.